Listed below are T cell receptor beta chains from one sample, sequenced in a study of cytomegalovirus exposure and HLA in healthy donors. TCRdb keeps only in-frame clones here, not all; method: immunoSEQ multiplex PCR. The repertoire holds 95,000 to 150,000 clones, with about 8.6% as singletons. The sample taken for sequencing was PBMCs. Receptors originate from a middle-aged woman in good health and CMV-seropositive. Both conserved end residues are part of each CDR3. D genes are given only for firm matches. The size field is filled for only some rows; it gives once, few, many or a size class.

V: TRBV5-1
D: .
J: TRBJ2-7
size: few
length: 14
DNA: TGCGCCAGCAGCTTGTACGCGGGTCCCTACGAGCAGTACTTC
CDR3: CASSLYAGPYEQYF

V: TRBV11-2
D: .
J: TRBJ1-2
size: .
length: 16
DNA: TGTGCCAGCACTGTAACGGGGGACGGATTCTCCTATGGCTACACCTTC
CDR3: CASTVTGDGFSYGYTF

V: TRBV6-5
D: .
J: TRBJ2-7
size: .
length: 13
DNA: TGTGCCAGCAGTTACTCGACAGCCAACGAGCAGTACTTC
CDR3: CASSYSTANEQYF

V: TRBV19
D: TRBD1
J: TRBJ2-6
size: .
length: 19
DNA: TGTGCCAGTAGTATCCAGCCCGGGACAGGGTATATCGGGGCCAACGTCCTGACTTTC
CDR3: CASSIQPGTGYIGANVLTF

V: TRBV10-1
D: .
J: TRBJ2-3
size: .
length: 13
DNA: TGCGCCAGCAGTCAATCCGGGACAGATACGCAGTATTTT
CDR3: CASSQSGTDTQYF

V: TRBV6-5
D: .
J: TRBJ1-2
size: few
length: 15
DNA: TGTGCCAGCAGTTACTCGAGACAGCCTTTCTATGGCTACACCTTC
CDR3: CASSYSRQPFYGYTF

V: TRBV28
D: .
J: TRBJ2-1
size: .
length: 16
DNA: TGTGCCAGCAGCCCTCAGGGTAGAGCAGATTACAATGAGCAGTTCTTC
CDR3: CASSPQGRADYNEQFF

V: TRBV10-3
D: TRBD1
J: TRBJ1-1
size: .
length: 13
DNA: TGTGCCATCTGGGACAGGGGGCGACAAGAAGCTTTCTTT
CDR3: CAIWDRGRQEAFF

V: TRBV28
D: TRBD1
J: TRBJ2-7
size: .
length: 14
DNA: TGTGCCAGCAGCTGGAGGACAGGTTCCTACGAGCAGTACTTC
CDR3: CASSWRTGSYEQYF

V: TRBV11-2
D: .
J: TRBJ1-1
size: .
length: 14
DNA: TGTGCCAGCAGCCCTCGGAGGATGGGCACTGAAGCTTTCTTT
CDR3: CASSPRRMGTEAFF

V: TRBV29-1
D: .
J: TRBJ1-2
size: .
length: 13
DNA: TGCAGCGTCGACGCCCGGGAGGGGTATGGCTACACCTTC
CDR3: CSVDAREGYGYTF

V: TRBV15
D: TRBD1
J: TRBJ2-2
size: few
length: 16
DNA: TGTGCCACCAGCATCAGGCGACAGGGGGGGACCGGGGAGCTGTTTTTT
CDR3: CATSIRRQGGTGELFF

V: TRBV27
D: .
J: TRBJ2-5
size: few
length: 16
DNA: TGTGCCAGCAAGGGATACCCTACGGACAACCAAGAGACCCAGTACTTC
CDR3: CASKGYPTDNQETQYF

V: TRBV4-1
D: .
J: TRBJ1-2
size: .
length: 15
DNA: TGCGCCAGCAGCCAAGTGATGCAGGGCGGCTATGGCTACACCTTC
CDR3: CASSQVMQGGYGYTF

V: TRBV19
D: .
J: TRBJ1-5
size: .
length: 14
DNA: TGTGCCAGTAGTTCTCCGGGGGACCCCCAGCCCCAGCATTTT
CDR3: CASSSPGDPQPQHF

V: TRBV19
D: TRBD1
J: TRBJ1-1
size: few
length: 14
DNA: TGTGCCAGTAGTACCGGGACAGGGGGCACTGAAGCTTTCTTT
CDR3: CASSTGTGGTEAFF

V: TRBV19
D: TRBD2
J: TRBJ2-7
size: few
length: 13
DNA: TGTGCCAGCAGTAGCGGGCGCGCCTACGAGCAGTACTTC
CDR3: CASSSGRAYEQYF

V: TRBV5-1
D: .
J: TRBJ2-5
size: few
length: 18
DNA: TGCGCCAGCAGCCCGTACAGAGGGCGCCCCTCCGGTCAGGAGACCCAGTACTTC
CDR3: CASSPYRGRPSGQETQYF

V: TRBV5-1
D: .
J: TRBJ1-3
size: .
length: 16
DNA: TGCGCCAGCAGCTTGAGCGGGTCGAGCTCTGGAAACACCATATATTTT
CDR3: CASSLSGSSSGNTIYF

V: TRBV4-2
D: TRBD2
J: TRBJ2-1
size: .
length: 15
DNA: TGTGCCAGCAGCCACGCTAGCGGGGAGTACAATGAGCAGTTCTTC
CDR3: CASSHASGEYNEQFF

V: TRBV10-3
D: .
J: TRBJ2-5
size: .
length: 12
DNA: TGTGCCATCAGTTCGCAGCAAGAGACCCAGTACTTC
CDR3: CAISSQQETQYF

V: TRBV2
D: TRBD1
J: TRBJ2-3
size: few
length: 14
DNA: TGTGCCAGCACGGACAGGGTGAAAGGAGATACGCAGTATTTT
CDR3: CASTDRVKGDTQYF

V: TRBV21-1
D: .
J: TRBJ2-6
size: .
length: 17
DNA: TGTGCCAGCAGCAAGGGAAGTGGGAGCTCTGGGGCCAACGTCCTGACTTTC
CDR3: CASSKGSGSSGANVLTF

V: TRBV9
D: .
J: TRBJ2-1
size: .
length: 14
DNA: TGTGCCAGCAGCGTAAGGGGAAGGGGAAATGAGCAGTTCTTC
CDR3: CASSVRGRGNEQFF

V: TRBV11-3
D: TRBD2
J: TRBJ2-3
size: few
length: 17
DNA: TGTGCCAGCAGCCCTCAACTGACTAGCGGGGGGCAGGATACGCAGTATTTT
CDR3: CASSPQLTSGGQDTQYF

V: TRBV5-4
D: TRBD1
J: TRBJ2-7
size: .
length: 14
DNA: TGTGCCAGCAGCTTCGGAGACAGGGGCTACGAGCAGTACTTC
CDR3: CASSFGDRGYEQYF

V: TRBV6-1
D: .
J: TRBJ1-1
size: few
length: 13
DNA: TGCGCCAGCAGTGCCCGAGGGAACACTGAAGCTTTCTTT
CDR3: CASSARGNTEAFF

V: TRBV5-1
D: .
J: TRBJ1-1
size: .
length: 13
DNA: TGCGCCAGCAGCGGATTGGGCTACACTGAAGCTTTCTTT
CDR3: CASSGLGYTEAFF

V: TRBV10-1
D: TRBD1
J: TRBJ2-1
size: .
length: 16
DNA: TGCGCCAGCAGTGATTTAGGGACAGGGGATCACAATGAGCAGTTCTTC
CDR3: CASSDLGTGDHNEQFF

V: TRBV18
D: TRBD2
J: TRBJ2-5
size: few
length: 13
DNA: TGTGCCAGCTCACGCGGGGGTGAGGAGACCCAGTACTTC
CDR3: CASSRGGEETQYF

V: TRBV7-6
D: .
J: TRBJ2-3
size: few
length: 13
DNA: TGTGCCAGCAGCTTATCCACCGCGGATACGCAGTATTTT
CDR3: CASSLSTADTQYF

V: TRBV10-3
D: .
J: TRBJ1-1
size: few
length: 11
DNA: TGTGCCATCAGTGATGCGGGTGAAGCTTTCTTT
CDR3: CAISDAGEAFF

V: TRBV6-5
D: .
J: TRBJ1-2
size: .
length: 14
DNA: TGTGCCAGCAGCCCCGTTGGGGGCTCCTATGGCTACACCTTC
CDR3: CASSPVGGSYGYTF

V: TRBV6-6
D: TRBD1
J: TRBJ1-2
size: .
length: 14
DNA: TGTGCCAGCAGTTCTTCTACAGGGGACTATGGCTACACCTTC
CDR3: CASSSSTGDYGYTF

V: TRBV10-2
D: .
J: TRBJ1-2
size: few
length: 13
DNA: TGCGCCAGCAGTGAGTTCACCCAAGCAGGCTACACCTTC
CDR3: CASSEFTQAGYTF

V: TRBV5-4
D: TRBD1
J: TRBJ1-4
size: few
length: 16
DNA: TGTGCCAGCAGCCCGGACAGGGATTCCGAGGGTGAAAAACTGTTTTTT
CDR3: CASSPDRDSEGEKLFF

V: TRBV5-8
D: .
J: TRBJ1-1
size: .
length: 13
DNA: TGTGCCAGCAGCTTGCGGGGGGGAGTAGTGGCTTTCTTT
CDR3: CASSLRGGVVAFF

V: TRBV27
D: TRBD1
J: TRBJ2-1
size: .
length: 13
DNA: TGTGCCAGCAGTAGTGACAGGGGGGTTGAGCAGTTCTTC
CDR3: CASSSDRGVEQFF

V: TRBV18
D: TRBD1
J: TRBJ1-5
size: .
length: 14
DNA: TGTGCCAGCTCGCTGGGACAGGGGTGGCAGCCCCAGCATTTT
CDR3: CASSLGQGWQPQHF

V: TRBV7-2
D: .
J: TRBJ2-7
size: few
length: 11
DNA: TGTGCCAGCAGTGAGTCCTACGAGCAGTACTTC
CDR3: CASSESYEQYF

V: TRBV5-6
D: TRBD1
J: TRBJ2-7
size: few
length: 14
DNA: TGTGCCAGCAGCTTGTTGGGACAGGGATACGAGCAGTACTTC
CDR3: CASSLLGQGYEQYF

V: TRBV5-1
D: .
J: TRBJ1-2
size: few
length: 12
DNA: TGCGCCAGCAGCCCGACAGGTTATGGCTACACCTTC
CDR3: CASSPTGYGYTF

V: TRBV5-4
D: TRBD2
J: TRBJ2-7
size: .
length: 13
DNA: TGTGCCAGCAGCTTGAGGCGGGGGGGCGAGCAGTACTTC
CDR3: CASSLRRGGEQYF

V: TRBV18
D: TRBD1
J: TRBJ2-7
size: .
length: 13
DNA: TGTGCCAGCTCACAGGGACAGGGAAAGGAGCAGTACTTC
CDR3: CASSQGQGKEQYF